This TCR beta chain was captured in a study of identical twins (dated by TCRdb to about 2016). The study in broad terms: To test whether fetal clonotypes persist, the study used deep sequencing on TCR alpha and beta repertoires from monozygotic twins, unrelated adults of various ages, and cord blood. To rule out contamination, replicate twin experiments were performed at different times with different library preparation protocols.

The library relied on 5' RACE. TCRdb lists the instrument as Illumina HiSeq 2000. Template switching introduced a universal primer binding site; the final cDNA contained a unique molecular identifier, enabling accurate counting of TCR cDNA molecules. Specific primers in the conserved constant-segment region were used to synthesize first-strand cDNA for TCR alpha and beta chains. To control for contamination, each cDNA library was double barcoded with a SMART-Mk sample barcode plus Illumina barcodes. TruSeq adapter sequences, together with Illumina sample barcodes, were added in two successive PCR steps. The Illumina HiSeq platform was used with custom primers to sequence TCR alpha and beta cDNA libraries. Under the source paper's analysis protocol: MiGEC processed the raw reads to extract unique molecular identifiers, while MiXCR was used to determine the CDR3 positions. For each individual, recombination models were inferred using an EM algorithm with the repgenHMM and IGoR tools. The tcR package in R was used for shared clonotype analysis, with sharing normalized by the product of cloneset sizes. To study raw recombination free of thymic and clonal selection effects, out-of-frame nonproductive sequences were analyzed. TCRdb reprocessed the public reads (quality trimming at Q25 with fastp, clone calling with MiXCR) and kept in-frame beta chains. Every CDR3 protein is listed once, alongside the most common genes and DNA of its rows. The V and J calls, along with clone size, are taken from TCRdb and not from the paper's own processing. In this sample the table shows under 450,000 distinct CDR3 sequences, roughly 20% of which occur a single time. 12% of the sample is taken by the ten largest.

The investigation overall reported the following: The excess sharing between twins in beta out-of-frame sequences was weaker because fewer shared sequences reduced the signal-to-noise ratio. Zero-insertion analyses could be partly confounded by invariant T cells such as MAIT and iNKT, though diverse VJ usage argued against such confounding for most clonotypes. Out-of-frame TCR alpha sharing in monozygotic twins was systematically underestimated by recombination models, whereas sharing between unrelated individuals was in agreement with the recombination models. Because the same donors could not be followed over many years, conclusions were based on cross-sectional statistical analysis. Fewer insertions were carried by abundant cord blood beta clonotypes; a weaker similar trend was observed in young adult naive repertoires, while no such trend was observed in memory repertoires. Compared with coincidental sharing between unrelated individuals, out-of-frame TCR alpha sequences shared between twins showed an excess of sequences with low generation probability.

All donors were healthy Caucasians. Three unrelated non-twin adults were also sequenced: a male aged 18 to 30, a male aged 50 to 60 and a female aged 50 to 60. Miltenyi CD45RO+ enrichment and human naive T-cell isolation kits were used to isolate memory (CD45RO+) and naive T cells from PBMC. The CDR3 holds 14 amino acids from the cysteine to the phenylalanine. Only the CDR3 DNA stays, 42 bases, in frame from base 1. CDR1 and CDR2, looked up from the germline V gene (reference sequence), are LNHNV and YYDKDF. Relative to germline, V is 1 base shorter and J is 8 bases shorter, with 14 bases between their ends. Regarding this clonotype: Its antigen has not been determined. No base quality values were provided; no much bigger clone lies one nucleotide off.

Recombination linked TRBV15 to TRBJ1-2; the D gene is perhaps TRBD1, on 6 matching bases. This TCR was recovered from a man aged 50 to 59 in good health. Sequencing used naive T cells sorted from blood. The cell subset or site tag for this specimen amounts to: cells isolated with a human naive T-cell isolation kit. The CDR3 protein is CATSRAIGGGGYTF. DNA sequence: TGTGCCACCAGCAGAGCCATCGGCGGGGGCGGCTACACCTTC.